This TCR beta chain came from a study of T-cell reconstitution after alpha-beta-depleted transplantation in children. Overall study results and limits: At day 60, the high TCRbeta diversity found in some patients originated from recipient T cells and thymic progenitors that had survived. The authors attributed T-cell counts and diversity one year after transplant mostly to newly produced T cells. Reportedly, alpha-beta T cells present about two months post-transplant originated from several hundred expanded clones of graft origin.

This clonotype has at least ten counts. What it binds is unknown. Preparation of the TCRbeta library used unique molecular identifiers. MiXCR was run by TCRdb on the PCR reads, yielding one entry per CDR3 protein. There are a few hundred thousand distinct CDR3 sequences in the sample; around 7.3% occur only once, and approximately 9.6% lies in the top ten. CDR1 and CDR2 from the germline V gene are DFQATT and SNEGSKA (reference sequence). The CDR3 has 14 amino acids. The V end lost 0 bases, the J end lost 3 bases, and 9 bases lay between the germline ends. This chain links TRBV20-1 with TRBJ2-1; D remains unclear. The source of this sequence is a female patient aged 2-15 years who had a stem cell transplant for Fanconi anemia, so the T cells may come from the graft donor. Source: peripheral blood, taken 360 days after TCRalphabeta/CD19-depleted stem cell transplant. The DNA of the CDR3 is TGCAGTGCTAGAGAAGAGAGGTACTACAATGAGCAGTTCTTC. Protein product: CSAREERYYNEQFF.